This is a list of T cell receptor beta chains from one sample in a study of T-cell memory formation after mild COVID-19. TCRdb reanalysed the 5' RACE reads using MiXCR and keeps one entry per CDR3 protein. Here the sample spans some 600,000 distinct CDR3 sequences, roughly a sixth being singletons. Sequencing was carried out using PBMCs or a T cell subset sorted from them (not recorded which). All receptors derive from an adult woman who had mild COVID-19 (a few samples of this study predate the infection). Cell type and time point are not known. CDR3s include the opening cysteine and the closing phenylalanine or tryptophan. The order of the fields is clone size, V gene, J gene, D gene, CDR3 protein, CDR3 DNA. D genes are given only for firm matches. The size of a clone is reported for some rows only, either as once, few or many, or as a class for expanded clones.

clone_size: few; v_call: TRBV2; j_call: TRBJ1-1; d_call: .; cdr3_aa: CASTQEGNTEAFF; cdr3_nt: TGTGCCAGCACCCAGGAAGGGAACACTGAAGCTTTCTTT
clone_size: .; v_call: TRBV20-1; j_call: TRBJ2-7; d_call: TRBD2; cdr3_aa: CSASGTSGLAYEQYF; cdr3_nt: TGCAGTGCTAGCGGGACTAGCGGGCTCGCCTACGAGCAGTACTTC
clone_size: .; v_call: TRBV20-1; j_call: TRBJ1-2; d_call: .; cdr3_aa: CSAREQSESGGYTF; cdr3_nt: TGCAGTGCTAGAGAGCAGTCCGAATCGGGTGGCTACACCTTC
clone_size: once; v_call: TRBV29-1; j_call: TRBJ2-7; d_call: .; cdr3_aa: CSVTSAASYEQYF; cdr3_nt: TGCAGCGTTACTAGTGCTGCCTCCTACGAGCAGTACTTC
clone_size: many; v_call: TRBV5-6; j_call: TRBJ2-7; d_call: .; cdr3_aa: CASSLRGLAYEQYF; cdr3_nt: TGTGCCAGCAGCTTGAGGGGGTTAGCCTACGAGCAGTACTTC
clone_size: .; v_call: TRBV2; j_call: TRBJ1-2; d_call: .; cdr3_aa: CASSDQGGYGYTF; cdr3_nt: TGTGCCAGCAGTGACCAGGGAGGCTATGGCTACACCTTC
clone_size: .; v_call: TRBV5-5; j_call: TRBJ1-3; d_call: .; cdr3_aa: CASSPRGLGNTIYF; cdr3_nt: TGTGCCAGCAGCCCCCGAGGTCTGGGAAACACCATATATTTT
clone_size: .; v_call: TRBV11-2; j_call: TRBJ2-7; d_call: .; cdr3_aa: CASSLGFGSHEQYF; cdr3_nt: TGTGCCAGCAGCTTAGGGTTCGGGTCCCACGAGCAGTACTTC
clone_size: few; v_call: TRBV7-6; j_call: TRBJ1-1; d_call: .; cdr3_aa: CASSLGGRADTEAFF; cdr3_nt: TGTGCCAGCAGCTTAGGGGGCCGAGCGGACACTGAAGCTTTCTTT
clone_size: .; v_call: TRBV4-1; j_call: TRBJ2-1; d_call: .; cdr3_aa: CASSSLRDGASNEQFF; cdr3_nt: TGCGCCAGCAGCTCCCTTAGGGACGGGGCATCCAATGAGCAGTTCTTC
clone_size: .; v_call: TRBV6-2/TRBV6-3; j_call: TRBJ2-3; d_call: .; cdr3_aa: CASTTLMRTITDTQYF; cdr3_nt: TGTGCCAGCACCACCCTAATGCGGACTATCACAGATACGCAGTATTTT
clone_size: .; v_call: TRBV7-9; j_call: TRBJ1-3; d_call: .; cdr3_aa: CASSFRRGLSGNTIYF; cdr3_nt: TGTGCCAGCAGCTTTAGGCGGGGGCTGTCTGGAAACACCATATATTTT
clone_size: .; v_call: TRBV6-5; j_call: TRBJ2-3; d_call: .; cdr3_aa: CASSRHQGTDTQYF; cdr3_nt: TGTGCCAGCAGTCGACATCAGGGGACAGATACGCAGTATTTT
clone_size: .; v_call: TRBV7-9; j_call: TRBJ1-1; d_call: .; cdr3_aa: CASSASTGTPWGTEAFF; cdr3_nt: TGTGCCAGCAGCGCCTCGACGGGGACACCCTGGGGCACTGAAGCTTTCTTT
clone_size: few; v_call: TRBV18; j_call: TRBJ2-3; d_call: .; cdr3_aa: CASSPSYSSGTDTQYF; cdr3_nt: TGTGCCAGCTCACCATCCTACAGCTCTGGTACAGATACGCAGTATTTT
clone_size: .; v_call: TRBV7-6; j_call: TRBJ2-7; d_call: TRBD1; cdr3_aa: CASSWDRLNEQYF; cdr3_nt: TGTGCCAGCAGCTGGGACAGGTTAAACGAGCAGTACTTC
clone_size: .; v_call: TRBV4-2; j_call: TRBJ2-1; d_call: TRBD1; cdr3_aa: CASSHGQGANEQFF; cdr3_nt: TGTGCCAGCAGCCATGGACAGGGTGCAAATGAGCAGTTCTTC
clone_size: many; v_call: TRBV7-9; j_call: TRBJ2-7; d_call: TRBD1; cdr3_aa: CASTRQGAYYEQYF; cdr3_nt: TGTGCCAGCACTCGGCAGGGGGCTTACTACGAGCAGTACTTC
clone_size: once; v_call: TRBV11-3; j_call: TRBJ2-2; d_call: TRBD2; cdr3_aa: CASLKRKREAITGELFF; cdr3_nt: TGTGCCAGTCTGAAAAGGAAACGGGAGGCCATCACCGGGGAGCTGTTTTTT
clone_size: .; v_call: TRBV2; j_call: TRBJ2-1; d_call: TRBD2; cdr3_aa: CASDGPTSGGGEQFF; cdr3_nt: TGTGCCAGCGATGGACCTACTAGCGGGGGGGGTGAGCAGTTCTTC
clone_size: many; v_call: TRBV5-1; j_call: TRBJ2-5; d_call: .; cdr3_aa: CASSLQGETQYF; cdr3_nt: TGCGCCAGCAGCTTACAGGGAGAGACCCAGTACTTC
clone_size: .; v_call: TRBV29-1; j_call: TRBJ2-1; d_call: TRBD2; cdr3_aa: CSVERDTAGRGEQFF; cdr3_nt: TGCAGCGTTGAAAGAGATACAGCGGGAAGGGGTGAGCAGTTCTTC
clone_size: few; v_call: TRBV6-5; j_call: TRBJ2-1; d_call: .; cdr3_aa: CASSYFGAGAYNEQFF; cdr3_nt: TGTGCCAGCAGTTACTTCGGTGCAGGGGCCTACAATGAGCAGTTCTTC
clone_size: few; v_call: TRBV3-1; j_call: TRBJ2-2; d_call: .; cdr3_aa: CASSSGAGVTGELFF; cdr3_nt: TGTGCCAGCAGCTCTGGGGCAGGGGTCACCGGGGAGCTGTTTTTT
clone_size: .; v_call: TRBV30; j_call: TRBJ2-7; d_call: TRBD2; cdr3_aa: CAWTFWREGWGEQYF; cdr3_nt: TGTGCCTGGACGTTCTGGCGGGAGGGCTGGGGCGAGCAGTACTTC
clone_size: .; v_call: TRBV2; j_call: TRBJ1-2; d_call: TRBD1; cdr3_aa: CASRRDRKANYGYTF; cdr3_nt: TGTGCCAGCAGGAGGGACAGAAAAGCTAACTATGGCTACACCTTC
clone_size: .; v_call: TRBV11-1; j_call: TRBJ2-7; d_call: TRBD1; cdr3_aa: CASSWDRGHYEQYF; cdr3_nt: TGTGCCAGCAGCTGGGACAGGGGGCACTACGAGCAGTACTTC
clone_size: .; v_call: TRBV6-2/TRBV6-3; j_call: TRBJ2-1; d_call: .; cdr3_aa: CASSYLGPQNEQFF; cdr3_nt: TGTGCCAGCAGTTACTTGGGGCCCCAGAATGAGCAGTTCTTC
clone_size: few; v_call: TRBV20-1; j_call: TRBJ2-2; d_call: .; cdr3_aa: CSAVRFGELFF; cdr3_nt: TGCAGTGCTGTCCGTTTCGGGGAGCTGTTTTTT
clone_size: few; v_call: TRBV12-3/TRBV12-4; j_call: TRBJ1-5; d_call: TRBD1; cdr3_aa: CASSFPDRGQPQHF; cdr3_nt: TGTGCCAGCAGTTTTCCCGACAGGGGCCAGCCCCAGCATTTT
clone_size: few; v_call: TRBV15; j_call: TRBJ1-1; d_call: .; cdr3_aa: CATSRGLGGMNTEAFF; cdr3_nt: TGTGCCACCAGCAGAGGGTTGGGGGGCATGAACACTGAAGCTTTCTTT
clone_size: .; v_call: TRBV5-5; j_call: TRBJ1-2; d_call: .; cdr3_aa: CASSSDRSYGYTF; cdr3_nt: TGTGCCAGCAGCTCTGACAGGTCCTATGGCTACACCTTC
clone_size: few; v_call: TRBV2; j_call: TRBJ2-2; d_call: TRBD2; cdr3_aa: CASSAWVASGPTGELFF; cdr3_nt: TGTGCCAGCAGTGCATGGGTGGCTAGCGGTCCCACCGGGGAGCTGTTTTTT
clone_size: .; v_call: TRBV9; j_call: TRBJ1-3; d_call: .; cdr3_aa: CASSQQSSGNTIYF; cdr3_nt: TGTGCCAGCAGCCAACAGAGCTCTGGAAACACCATATATTTT
clone_size: few; v_call: TRBV5-6; j_call: TRBJ2-3; d_call: TRBD1; cdr3_aa: CASSLDRDSRTDTQYF; cdr3_nt: TGTGCCAGCAGCTTGGATCGGGACAGCCGCACAGATACGCAGTATTTT
clone_size: .; v_call: TRBV4-2; j_call: TRBJ2-7; d_call: TRBD2; cdr3_aa: CASSQVGTSGSYEQYF; cdr3_nt: TGTGCCAGCAGCCAAGTAGGAACTAGCGGCTCCTACGAGCAGTACTTC
clone_size: .; v_call: TRBV10-3; j_call: TRBJ2-7; d_call: .; cdr3_aa: CAISESMSRDRDEQYF; cdr3_nt: TGTGCCATCAGTGAGTCCATGAGCCGGGATCGGGACGAGCAGTACTTC
clone_size: .; v_call: TRBV6-2/TRBV6-3; j_call: TRBJ2-7; d_call: .; cdr3_aa: CASSFYRDVSYEQYF; cdr3_nt: TGTGCCAGCAGTTTTTACCGGGACGTATCCTACGAGCAGTACTTC
clone_size: few; v_call: TRBV7-2; j_call: TRBJ1-2; d_call: .; cdr3_aa: CASSSRPSGYSYGYTF; cdr3_nt: TGTGCCAGCAGTTCGAGGCCGTCAGGTTACAGCTATGGCTACACCTTC
clone_size: few; v_call: TRBV20-1; j_call: TRBJ1-1; d_call: .; cdr3_aa: CSAEGRGRWGNTEAFF; cdr3_nt: TGCAGTGCGGAAGGGAGAGGAAGGTGGGGGAACACTGAAGCTTTCTTT
clone_size: .; v_call: TRBV7-9; j_call: TRBJ2-7; d_call: .; cdr3_aa: CASSSTAPTYEQYF; cdr3_nt: TGTGCCAGCAGCTCGACAGCCCCCACCTACGAGCAGTACTTC
clone_size: .; v_call: TRBV19; j_call: TRBJ2-7; d_call: .; cdr3_aa: CASMGGADSYEQYF; cdr3_nt: TGTGCCAGTATGGGGGGGGCGGATTCCTACGAGCAGTACTTC
clone_size: .; v_call: TRBV19; j_call: TRBJ2-7; d_call: TRBD1; cdr3_aa: CASSIPGTGTYEQYF; cdr3_nt: TGTGCCAGTAGTATCCCCGGGACAGGGACCTACGAGCAGTACTTC
clone_size: .; v_call: TRBV3-1; j_call: TRBJ2-6; d_call: .; cdr3_aa: CASSPFEGANVLTF; cdr3_nt: TGTGCCAGCAGCCCATTCGAAGGGGCCAACGTCCTGACTTTC
clone_size: .; v_call: TRBV24-1; j_call: TRBJ2-4; d_call: .; cdr3_aa: CATSDLREENIQYF; cdr3_nt: TGTGCCACCAGTGATTTAAGGGAGGAAAACATTCAGTACTTC
clone_size: .; v_call: TRBV29-1; j_call: TRBJ2-2; d_call: TRBD2; cdr3_aa: CSAGLAGTRELFF; cdr3_nt: TGCAGCGCCGGACTAGCGGGAACACGGGAGCTGTTTTTT
clone_size: .; v_call: TRBV24-1; j_call: TRBJ2-3; d_call: .; cdr3_aa: CATSGDRDNTDTQYF; cdr3_nt: TGTGCCACCAGTGGTGACCGGGACAACACAGATACGCAGTATTTT